Given below is one T cell receptor (beta chain) in context. TCRdb's copy holds only in-frame clones and misses some; the assay was immunoSEQ multiplex PCR. The top ten clones hold about 6.8% of a sample with roughly 14,000 clones, about 90% of them seen once. This entry belongs to a study of graft-versus-host responses after intestinal transplantation. The posterior iliac crest or another chosen site supplied post-transplant bone marrow aspirates. CDR1 and CDR2 (germline): SGHTA, FQGTGA. This CDR3 has 14 amino acids. The V end lost 2 bases, the J end lost 5 bases, and 11 bases lay between the germline ends.

The material was bone marrow, obtained more than 120 days after intestinal transplantation. The source is a human patient who received an intestinal transplant, so some T cells may come from the graft donor. The V gene is TRBV7-3, the J gene TRBJ2-3; maybe TRBD1 (5 bases). Written as DNA, the CDR3 is TGTGCCAGCAGCTTATCAGGGTTCGTAGATACGCAGTATTTT. Translating gives CASSLSGFVDTQYF.